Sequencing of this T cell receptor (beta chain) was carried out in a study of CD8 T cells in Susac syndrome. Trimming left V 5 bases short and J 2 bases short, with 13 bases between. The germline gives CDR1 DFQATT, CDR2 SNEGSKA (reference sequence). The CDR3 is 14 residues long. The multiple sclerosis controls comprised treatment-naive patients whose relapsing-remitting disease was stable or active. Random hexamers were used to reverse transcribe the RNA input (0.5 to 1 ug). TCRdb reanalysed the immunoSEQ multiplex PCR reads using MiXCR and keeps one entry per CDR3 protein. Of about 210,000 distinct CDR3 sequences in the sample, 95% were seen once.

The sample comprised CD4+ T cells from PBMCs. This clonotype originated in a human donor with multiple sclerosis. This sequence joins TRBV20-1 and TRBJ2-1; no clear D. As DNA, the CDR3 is TGCAGTGCTCGCCGTAGGCAGACCTACAATGAGCAGTTCTTC. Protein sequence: CSARRRQTYNEQFF.